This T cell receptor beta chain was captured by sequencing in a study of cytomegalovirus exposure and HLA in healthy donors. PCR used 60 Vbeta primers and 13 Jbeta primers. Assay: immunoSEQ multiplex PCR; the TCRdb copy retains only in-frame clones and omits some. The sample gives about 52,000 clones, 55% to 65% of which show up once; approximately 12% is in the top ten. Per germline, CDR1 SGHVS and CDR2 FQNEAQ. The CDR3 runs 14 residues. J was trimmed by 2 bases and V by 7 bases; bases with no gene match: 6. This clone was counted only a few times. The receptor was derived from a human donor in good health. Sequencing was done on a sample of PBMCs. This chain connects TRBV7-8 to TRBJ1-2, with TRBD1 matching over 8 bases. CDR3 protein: CASTVGQGNYGYTF. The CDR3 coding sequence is TGTGCCAGCACCGTAGGACAGGGCAACTATGGCTACACCTTC.